What follows is one T cell receptor (beta chain) and its context. Combining a sample-barcoded 5' primer with a J-beta primer mix, a second PCR ran for roughly 7 to 11 cycles. MiXCR was run by TCRdb on the 5' RACE reads, yielding one entry per CDR3 protein. The data show 1.8 million or so distinct CDR3 sequences, around 40% seen once. This entry is derived from a study of blood T cells in healthy people across ages. Sample: blood. The sequence was obtained from a human donor in good health.

The CDR3 nucleotides are TGCGCCAGCAGTGAGTGGACAGGGTCGTACAATGAGCAGTTCTTC. This translates into CASSEWTGSYNEQFF. V gene TRBV10-2 combines with J gene TRBJ2-1, with TRBD1 identical over 8 bases. Trimming took 1 base from V and 4 from J; bases not matched to a gene: 3. CDR1 is WSHSY and CDR2 is SAAADI in the germline V gene. This CDR3 has 15 residues.